Only one count was recorded for the clone carrying this T cell receptor (beta chain). The antigen remains undetermined. This entry is derived from a study of cytomegalovirus exposure and HLA in healthy donors. Whole-study results and caveats: Most of the TCR beta V segments (in an earlier analysis) were productive either about 87% or about 30% of the time. In a later analysis, most CMV-associated TCR beta chains appeared HLA-restricted. Across donors, most TCRs were seen rarely, yet some public ones were widespread.

V was cut by 3 bases and J by 4 bases, with 4 bases left in between. This CDR3 is 11 amino acids long. Germline CDR1 MDHEN, CDR2 SYDVKM. This PCR relied on a set of 60 Vbeta primers and 13 Jbeta primers. Repertoires were generated with immunoSEQ multiplex PCR, while TCRdb's copy carries only in-frame clones and drops some. The table has around 160,000 clones, approximately 77% seen once; the top ten hold 2.2%. The rearrangement uses TRBV28 and TRBJ2-7; D gene uncertain. Specimen: PBMCs. This receptor was identified in a middle-aged man in good health and CMV-seropositive. CDR3 region: CASSLRYEQYF. The CDR3 DNA follows: TGTGCCAGCAGTTTGAGGTACGAGCAGTACTTC.